Sequencing of this T cell receptor (beta chain) was carried out in a study of cytomegalovirus exposure and HLA in healthy donors (dated by TCRdb to about 2017). Broadly, across the study: An earlier analysis of 587 of the donors reported approximately 280 Gb of sequence data and roughly 120 million unique TCR beta sequences obtained from about 170 million T cells. An early release that covered about 640 HLA-typed donors contained around 300 gigabases of sequencing data and tens of millions of unique TCR sequences. Of the roughly 400 genotyped donors, over 65% fell in the genetic ancestry cluster associated with self-reported Caucasian donors. The study was designed to test whether signatures of past pathogen exposure could be identified by cataloging public T cell receptors. Using immunosequencing, the study profiled T cell repertoires from roughly 650 subjects and related those repertoires to cytomegalovirus serostatus. Besides the first cohort of approximately 710 subjects, a separate validation cohort made up of 95 to 150 different subjects was used. To predict cytomegalovirus infection status, the study combined high-throughput TCR immunosequencing, statistical association of individual TCRs with disease status, and machine learning. In a later analysis, previously published TCR beta repertoires from several hundred donors were re-analyzed and high-resolution HLA genotyping was added so that TCR occurrence patterns could be studied. Rather than using new phenotypic data, the later analysis identified candidate immune exposures from TCR beta sequences and from how often those sequences occurred across donors. In an earlier analysis of several hundred of the donors, high-throughput TCR beta sequencing was used to judge whether each TCR beta V gene segment behaved as functional or pseudogenic. Alongside the repertoire data, information on donor age, sex, ethnicity and CMV serostatus was compiled. In a later genetic analysis, genome-wide SNP genotypes for about 55% of the roughly 670 donors were used, and that subset was treated as a discovery cohort. Every discovery cohort repertoire had been produced on one sequencing platform. HLA typing included class I and class II loci at four-digit resolution. Typing coverage differed by locus: A, B, C, DRB1 and DQB1 were typed in about 620-630 donors, DQA1 in 500 to 550, DPA1 in 600 to 610, and DPB1 in 400 to 490. A handful of DR-DQ haplotypes were handled as single units for association and clustering because linkage in the cohort was strong. On average, 235,054 unique TCR beta nucleotide sequences were sequenced per donor among a few hundred genotyped donors of the cohort, with roughly 20% of those sequences being non-productive. The full study reports these points: A cluster of highly shared sequence variants was judged likely to be a technical artifact of the sequencing pipeline. A later analysis associated about 17,000 TCR beta sequences with specific HLA alleles at a false discovery rate of 0.05. The only immune exposure information available for the cohort was CMV serostatus. In a later analysis, several top co-occurrence clusters were reported to appear linked to parvovirus B19, influenza, CMV and Epstein-Barr virus. Assigning TCR associations to individual alleles was difficult when HLA alleles, especially DR and DQ, strongly co-occurred. Roughly uniform sequencing depth across donors was assumed in presence/absence analyses, although this assumption may not hold. The cohort was sequenced for TCR beta chains only, and without alpha or paired-chain data the features that could be detected were limited. An association between a missense DCLRE1C variant and V-gene and J-gene trimming of TCR beta chains was found in a later genetic analysis and replicated in an independent cohort. The study gave a list of roughly 150 TCR beta chains associated with cytomegalovirus. Across donors, most TCR sequences were observed very rarely, whereas some public TCRs were present in many individuals. According to a later genetic analysis, donors in an Asian-associated ancestry cluster had fewer N-insertions in productive TCRs than the approximately 610-donor mean. Some IMGT-functional V segments, including TRBV6-2 and TRBV6-3, could not be told apart with the 87-base-pair reads, so those segments were excluded. The earlier analysis of about 600 of the donors excluded roughly 16 rarely observed V segments, including chromosome 9 orphons, because counts were too low. In an earlier analysis of under 600 of the donors, most TCR beta V segments were observed in productive rearrangements about 87% or about 30% of the time, broadly matching IMGT annotations. HLA typing was unavailable for some donors at each locus, so association tests used only the typed subset. In a later analysis, HLA-associated TCR beta chains showed more clonal expansion and lower generation probabilities than non-associated chains that were equally common. Linkage disequilibrium might explain the correlated functional status among segregating V segments, but an unknown experimental factor could not be excluded. In vitro tests confirmed that three of the cytomegalovirus-associated TCR beta chains recognize cytomegalovirus antigens. The classifier was reported to diagnose cytomegalovirus status with high specificity and sensitivity in both the original cohort and the validation cohort. The authors suggested that the approach could potentially be extended to other disease states and immunological phenotypes. A later analysis found that TCR association rates varied across HLA loci, with DRB1 alleles showing the most associated TCRs and HLA-C alleles the fewest. According to a later analysis, most CMV-associated TCR beta chains appeared to be HLA-restricted, and the HLA associations seemed to be driven largely by CMV exposure. A further reported finding was that TCR beta sequences accurately predicted the HLA-A and HLA-B alleles for most subjects in the first cohort.

The cohort comprised 670 or so healthy bone marrow donors. Cohort members were all nominally healthy when sampled, although unrecorded immune exposures were likely present. The donor was CMV seronegative and was included in the group of over 300 seronegative cohort members. A peripheral blood sample was provided by each donor, and peripheral blood mononuclear cells were used for TCR beta sequencing. Genomic DNA extraction from the blood cell samples was performed with the Qiagen DNeasy Blood Extraction Kit. Taken from cysteine to phenylalanine, the CDR3 has 14 residues. Solely the CDR3 DNA is kept, with 42 bases framed from the first base. Trimming takes 2 bases from V and 2 bases from J, and the germline ends sit 10 bases apart. CDR1 is given as MGHRA and CDR2 as YSYEKL, both from the germline V gene. This clone was counted between two and nine times. The specificity of this receptor is unknown. No much larger clone exists at a distance of one base, and base qualities are not known.

The method was the immunoSEQ multiplex PCR assay. The multiplex PCR relied on a mix of 60 forward primers for TCR Vbeta segments and 13 reverse primers for TCR Jbeta segments. A multiplex PCR assay on genomic DNA amplified the CDR3 region of rearranged TCR beta genes. The Illumina HiSeq System was used to sequence the amplified TCR beta libraries as 87-base-pair reads. On the authors' methods: A later analysis counted about 80 million unique TCR beta chains across the 666 repertoires, and some 11 million of these chains were shared by at least two donors. Raw reads were error-corrected and collapsed into unique sequences by a nearest-neighbor algorithm in which closely related sequences were merged to remove PCR and sequencing errors. Alignment of CDR3 sequences to IMGT reference sequences was used to assign V, D and J gene segments. Each retained sequence needed at least a six-nucleotide match to both a V gene segment and a J gene segment. A rearrangement was called productive if the CDR3 had no stop codons and remained in frame with V and J, and every other rearrangement was called non-productive. Following IMGT convention, CDR3 was defined as the stretch from the second conserved V-encoded cysteine to the conserved J-encoded phenylalanine. The earlier analysis of some 540 of the donors excluded any sequence lacking an unambiguous match to a single V gene segment. In an earlier analysis of a few hundred of the donors, V segments were called functional above 56.7% productive rearrangements and were called segregating when the between-donor standard deviation exceeded 5%. To diagnose cytomegalovirus status from the catalog of TCR beta chain sequences, a statistical classification framework was built. V and J gene assignment, in a later analysis, came from comparing TCR nucleotide sequences with IMGT/GENE-DB human TR gene sequences. The TCRdist pipeline was used in a later analysis to assign CDR3 sequences and most-parsimonious VDJ recombination scenarios. In a later analysis, each TCR beta chain was defined by its CDR3 amino acid sequence together with its V-gene family, and reads lacking a unique V-gene family were excluded. To address suspected cross-contamination and a sequencing artifact, a later analysis removed several hundred highly shared, low-generation-probability nucleotide sequences. In a later analysis, a clonal expansion index for each public chain was calculated from normalized within-repertoire ranks of inferred template counts. A later analysis computed generation probabilities with a VDJ recombination model fitted to out-of-frame rearrangements, and checked the results against IGoR. A later analysis scored TCR-TCR, TCR-HLA and TCR-CMV co-occurrence with hypergeometric tests, applying a repertoire-size bias correction to TCR pairs. To estimate false discovery rates, a later analysis permuted the HLA or CMV assignments 20 times. In a later analysis, co-occurring TCRs were grouped using DBSCAN, with TCRdist sequence similarity added in when clustering inside HLA-allele-positive subsets. Co-occurrence clustering excluded repertoires with fewer than 30,000 or more than 120,000 public chains, plus five with anomalous nucleotide sharing. Imported from immuneACCESS, the table was reduced by TCRdb to in-frame sequences with V and J called. These copies leave out some clones; in studies compared against another copy, an unresolved V gene accounts for under half, and the cause of the remainder is not known. The V and J calls and the clone size are those of that table, but D and trimming were determined from the DNA. The sample table shows under 250,000 clones, and nearly 80% are seen once. 1.8% of the sample is held by the ten biggest clonotypes.

The rearrangement joined TRBV4-1 to TRBJ2-7; the D gene remains uncertain. The sequence derives from a male donor in good health and CMV-seronegative. The source material was PBMCs. The CDR3 protein: CASSQITEAYEQYF. The bases are TGCGCCAGCAGCCAAATCACCGAGGCCTACGAGCAGTACTTC.